This is a list of T cell receptor beta chains from one sample in a study of blood T cell repertoires in COVID-19. Sequencing was performed with immunoSEQ multiplex PCR; in TCRdb, only in-frame clones are kept and a portion is missing. Here the sample spans roughly 260,000 clones, approximately 92% being singletons. Input material: peripheral blood. These receptors came from a person between 18 and 35 years old with COVID-19, enrolled during active disease. The CDR3 runs from the conserved cysteine through the conserved F or W. The order of the fields is V gene, clone size, J gene, D gene, CDR3 DNA, CDR3 protein. The D gene is left open where the match is weak. Rows give clone size only sometimes, using once, few, many, or a class for an expanded clone.

TRBV10-3,-,TRBJ2-7,TRBD2,TGTGCCTCCGGGACTAGAATCTACGAGCAGTACTTC,CASGTRIYEQYF
TRBV11-2,-,TRBJ1-4,-,TGTGCCAGCAGAGCCACGGGGGGGTTGAATGAAAAACTGTTTTTT,CASRATGGLNEKLFF
TRBV7-8,-,TRBJ2-7,TRBD1,TGTGCCAGCAGCGGGACAGGGGCGGGAGGAGTCGACGAGCAGTACTTC,CASSGTGAGGVDEQYF
TRBV4-1,-,TRBJ2-1,-,TGCGCCAGCAGCCTGACTACCGAGCAGTTCTTC,CASSLTTEQFF
TRBV25-1,-,TRBJ1-3,-,TGTGCCAGCAGTGAGCCCGGAGCCTCTGGAAACACCATATATTTT,CASSEPGASGNTIYF
TRBV25-1,-,TRBJ1-1,TRBD1,TGTGCCAGCAGTGAATATAGGCAGGGGGCGATCACTGAAGCTTTCTTT,CASSEYRQGAITEAFF
TRBV19,-,TRBJ2-5,TRBD1,TGTGCCAGTAGTATGAAGGGGGCTGGAGGAGAGACCCAGTACTTC,CASSMKGAGGETQYF
TRBV5-4,-,TRBJ1-1,TRBD1,TGTGCCAGCAGCCCAGAGGGGGCGCGTAACACTGAAGCTTTCTTT,CASSPEGARNTEAFF
TRBV6-2/TRBV6-3,few,TRBJ2-1,-,TGTGCCAGCAGTTATTTGCGGGATGAGCAGTTCTTC,CASSYLRDEQFF
TRBV2,-,TRBJ1-6,-,TGTGCCAGCAGCCGAGACAGGAATTCACCCCTCCACTTT,CASSRDRNSPLHF
TRBV4-2,-,TRBJ1-1,-,TGTGCCAGCAGCCAAGATAGTCTGGAGGGACTAACTGAAGCTTTCTTT,CASSQDSLEGLTEAFF
TRBV21-1,-,TRBJ1-1,-,TGTGCCAGCAGCAGAAGGACAGCCCCGAACACTGAAGCTTTCTTT,CASSRRTAPNTEAFF
TRBV19,-,TRBJ1-1,-,TGTGCCATTAAACCCACAGGACTAACTGAAGCTTTCTTT,CAIKPTGLTEAFF
TRBV6-1,once,TRBJ2-5,-,TGTGCCAGCAGTGAAGTAGGAGCCGAGTTGGAAGAGGAGACCCAGTACTTC,CASSEVGAELEEETQYF
TRBV7-9,-,TRBJ2-7,-,TGTGCCAGCAGCCCCACAACGTCGCACGAGCAGTACTTC,CASSPTTSHEQYF
TRBV29-1,-,TRBJ1-1,-,TGCAGCGCTGACCCGACAGCTAACACTGAAGCTTTCTTT,CSADPTANTEAFF
TRBV7-9,-,TRBJ2-5,TRBD2,TGTGCCAGCAGGGGACTAGCGGGGAAGGAGACCCAGTACTTC,CASRGLAGKETQYF
TRBV24-1,-,TRBJ2-5,TRBD2,TGTGCCACCAGTGATTGGGAGGGAGCGGAGACCCAGTACTTC,CATSDWEGAETQYF
TRBV18,-,TRBJ2-1,-,TGTGCCAGCTCACCCGCCAGAAATGGTGAGCAGTTCTTC,CASSPARNGEQFF
TRBV7-3,-,TRBJ2-1,-,TGTGCCAGCAGCTTAGACGGGGGTGCGGGGAATGAGCAGTTCTTC,CASSLDGGAGNEQFF
TRBV4-1,-,TRBJ2-7,-,TGCGCCAGCAGCCAAGACAGGGTTAGCTCCTACGAGCAGTACTTC,CASSQDRVSSYEQYF
TRBV15,-,TRBJ2-7,-,TGTGCCACCAGCAGAGATAGTTTTTCCTACGAGCAGTACTTC,CATSRDSFSYEQYF
TRBV6-4,-,TRBJ1-5,TRBD1,TGTGCCAGCAGTAGCCCGCCCGGGACAGGGCCCTATAGCAATCAGCCCCAGCATTTT,CASSSPPGTGPYSNQPQHF
TRBV12-3/TRBV12-4,-,TRBJ1-1,-,TGTGCCAGCAGAGTTGGACAGAGTAATAAAGCTTTCTTT,CASRVGQSNKAFF
TRBV2,once,TRBJ2-5,TRBD2,TGTGCCAGCAGTGAGGGTGGGACTAGCGGACGGGTCCAGTACTTC,CASSEGGTSGRVQYF
TRBV7-3,-,TRBJ2-1,-,TGTGCCAGCAGCGCCGGGAGCTCCTACAATGAGCAGTTCTTC,CASSAGSSYNEQFF
TRBV27,-,TRBJ2-5,-,TGTGCCAGCAGTTCCGCGGGGACCCAGTACTTC,CASSSAGTQYF
TRBV10-1,-,TRBJ2-2,-,TGCGCCAGCAGTGAGTCACGAGGACAGAAGGCCGGAGAGCTGTTTTTT,CASSESRGQKAGELFF
TRBV3-1/TRBV3-2,-,TRBJ2-5,-,TGTGCCAGCAGCCAACCGCAAAGCGGAGGGTTGGAGACCCAGTACTTC,CASSQPQSGGLETQYF
TRBV2,-,TRBJ1-5,TRBD1,TGTGCCAGCAGTGAAACAGGGGGTCAGCCCCAGCATTTT,CASSETGGQPQHF
TRBV10-2,-,TRBJ2-3,-,TGCGCCAGCAGTGGGAGACAGAACACAGATACGCAGTATTTT,CASSGRQNTDTQYF
TRBV20-1,-,TRBJ2-7,-,TGCAGTGCTAGTACGGGAGTAGGCTACGAGCAGTACTTC,CSASTGVGYEQYF
TRBV5-1,-,TRBJ2-7,TRBD2,TGCGCCAGCAGCTTTACTCGGGAGGGCATCAACGAGCAGTACTTC,CASSFTREGINEQYF
TRBV12-3/TRBV12-4,-,TRBJ1-1,-,TGTGCCAGCAGTCGCGGGATGAACACTGAAGCTTTCTTT,CASSRGMNTEAFF
TRBV5-5,-,TRBJ1-5,-,TGTGCCAGCAGCCTAGTTCCAGAAGGTCAGCCCCAGCATTTT,CASSLVPEGQPQHF
TRBV29-1,-,TRBJ2-7,-,TGCAGCGTTGAAGATCCTAGCTCCTACGAGCAGTACTTC,CSVEDPSSYEQYF
TRBV18,-,TRBJ2-1,-,TGTGCCAGCTCTCAATTAGGAGGCCGTTACGAGTTCTTC,CASSQLGGRYEFF
TRBV6-5,-,TRBJ2-5,TRBD2,TGTGCCAGCAGTCCTCGACTAGCGGGAGATGGGACCCAGTACTTC,CASSPRLAGDGTQYF